The rows below give T cell receptor beta chains drawn from one sample of a study of T cell changes during pregnancy in multiple sclerosis. Sequencing was performed with immunoSEQ multiplex PCR; in TCRdb, only in-frame clones are kept and a portion is missing. The sample lists 35,000 or so clones; about 89% were seen once. This specimen was CD4+ T cells from peripheral blood mononuclear cells, taken in the third trimester of pregnancy. These TCRs come from a female donor in good health, enrolled as a control in a pregnancy study. Both conserved end residues are part of each CDR3. A D gene is named only where the DNA matches it firmly. Clone sizes are given selectively: once, few, many, or a class where the clone is expanded.

J,size,D,V,length,CDR3,DNA
TRBJ1-4,-,-,TRBV7-8,14,CASSLGGINEKLFF,TGTGCCAGCAGCTTAGGAGGGATTAATGAAAAACTGTTTTTT
TRBJ1-6,few,TRBD1,TRBV2,12,CASKGANSPLHF,TGTGCCAGCAAGGGGGCAAATTCACCCCTCCACTTT
TRBJ2-1,-,-,TRBV28,12,CASSLKANEQFF,TGTGCCAGCAGTTTAAAAGCCAATGAGCAGTTCTTC
TRBJ1-1,few,-,TRBV5-6,12,CASRNRNTEAFF,TGTGCCAGCAGAAACAGGAACACTGAAGCTTTCTTT
TRBJ1-1,few,TRBD1,TRBV4-1,15,CASIETGDGNTEAFF,TGCGCCAGCATCGAGACAGGGGATGGGAACACTGAAGCTTTCTTT
TRBJ2-2,-,-,TRBV5-6,15,CASSLRGWNTGELFF,TGTGCCAGCAGCTTGCGGGGTTGGAACACCGGGGAGCTGTTTTTT
TRBJ1-1,-,-,TRBV27,9,CAQPGCAFF,TGTGCCCAACCAGGGTGTGCTTTCTTT
TRBJ2-7,once,TRBD1,TRBV28,15,CASTITGTGVHEQYF,TGTGCCAGCACCATAACCGGGACAGGGGTCCACGAGCAGTACTTC
TRBJ1-1,-,-,TRBV19,10,CASQNTEAFF,TGTGCCAGCCAGAACACTGAAGCTTTCTTT
TRBJ1-1,-,-,TRBV11-2,17,CASSQDGFFRVGTEAFF,TGTGCCAGCAGCCAAGACGGGTTTTTCAGGGTGGGCACTGAAGCTTTCTTT
TRBJ1-2,-,TRBD1,TRBV5-1,15,CASSLARGQTYGYTF,TGCGCCAGCAGCTTGGCTCGGGGACAGACCTATGGCTACACCTTC
TRBJ1-1,once,TRBD1,TRBV6-5,14,CASRDRDKNTEAFF,TGTGCCAGCCGGGACAGGGACAAGAACACTGAAGCTTTCTTT
TRBJ2-2,-,-,TRBV5-4,14,CASSRNRDGGELFF,TGTGCCAGCAGCAGAAACAGGGATGGCGGGGAGCTGTTTTTT
TRBJ2-1,-,TRBD1,TRBV12-5,16,CASGPATGGLPREQFF,TGTGCTAGTGGCCCTGCCACAGGGGGCCTACCTCGGGAGCAGTTCTTC
TRBJ2-7,-,TRBD2,TRBV2,16,CASSRSRTSYPHEQYF,TGTGCCAGCTCTCGATCCCGGACTAGTTATCCCCACGAGCAGTACTTC
TRBJ1-2,-,TRBD1,TRBV5-1,16,CASSSGTGGPNYGYTF,TGCGCCAGCAGCTCCGGGACAGGGGGCCCAAACTATGGCTACACCTTC
TRBJ2-7,-,TRBD2,TRBV7-2,16,CASSLGLAGASFEQYF,TGTGCCAGCAGCTTAGGACTAGCGGGGGCAAGTTTCGAGCAGTACTTC
TRBJ2-1,-,-,TRBV29-1,13,CSGAGQIYNEQFF,TGCAGCGGTGCAGGACAGATCTACAATGAGCAGTTCTTC
TRBJ1-4,once,-,TRBV19,14,CASSRQAVAEKLFF,TGTGCCAGTAGCCGACAGGCGGTGGCTGAAAAACTGTTTTTT
TRBJ2-7,-,TRBD2,TRBV11-3,13,CASSRGLADEQYF,TGTGCCAGCAGCCGGGGACTAGCAGACGAGCAGTACTTC
TRBJ2-1,-,TRBD2,TRBV15,15,CATSRVEWGGNEQFF,TGTGCCACCAGCAGAGTTGAGTGGGGAGGGAATGAGCAGTTCTTC
TRBJ2-7,-,TRBD2,TRBV6-1,15,CASSELAGGSYEQYF,TGTGCCAGCAGTGAACTAGCGGGGGGCTCCTACGAGCAGTACTTC
TRBJ2-5,once,TRBD2,TRBV19,16,CAISPSGRSPRETQYF,TGTGCCATCTCCCCGAGCGGGAGATCTCCACGGGAGACCCAGTACTTC
TRBJ2-6,-,TRBD2,TRBV7-9,18,CASSYLAGLLSGANVLTF,TGTGCCAGCAGCTATCTAGCGGGGCTACTCTCTGGGGCCAACGTCCTGACTTTC
TRBJ1-3,-,-,TRBV6-5,16,CASSSRPTYTGNTIYF,TGTGCCAGCAGTTCCAGGCCAACTTACACTGGAAACACCATATATTTT
TRBJ2-5,-,-,TRBV29-1,15,CSVGKVRAPQETQYF,TGCAGCGTTGGAAAGGTGAGGGCACCTCAAGAGACCCAGTACTTC
TRBJ1-1,-,TRBD1,TRBV5-1,14,CASSGDRGVTEAFF,TGCGCCAGCAGCGGGGACAGGGGGGTTACTGAAGCTTTCTTT
TRBJ2-7,-,TRBD1,TRBV4-1,16,CASSYNSGTGRYEQYF,TGCGCCAGCAGCTATAACTCCGGGACAGGGCGCTACGAGCAGTACTTC
TRBJ2-3,-,TRBD2,TRBV7-9,17,CASSLGGSGRAQDTQYF,TGTGCCAGCAGCTTAGGAGGTAGCGGGAGGGCCCAAGATACGCAGTATTTT
TRBJ1-1,-,-,TRBV14,15,CASSPGLGGNTEAFF,TGTGCCAGCAGCCCCGGACTAGGTGGGAACACTGAAGCTTTCTTT
TRBJ2-5,-,-,TRBV5-4,12,CASSRDGETQYF,TGTGCCAGCAGCCGGGATGGGGAGACCCAGTACTTC
TRBJ2-5,-,-,TRBV7-9,12,CASSLTEETQYF,TGTGCCAGCAGTCTGACAGAAGAGACCCAGTACTTC
TRBJ2-3,-,TRBD2,TRBV5-1,15,CASSLVGLAGDTQYF,TGCGCCAGCAGCTTGGTGGGACTAGCAGGGGATACGCAGTATTTT
TRBJ1-5,-,TRBD1,TRBV16,15,CASSQGQGLNQPQHF,TGTGCCAGCAGCCAGGGACAGGGGCTTAATCAGCCCCAGCATTTT
TRBJ2-7,once,TRBD2,TRBV28,13,CASSGTSAYEQYF,TGTGCCAGCAGTGGGACTAGTGCATACGAGCAGTACTTC
TRBJ2-7,-,TRBD1,TRBV10-3,14,CAISGDRGSYEQYF,TGTGCCATCAGTGGGGACAGGGGATCCTACGAGCAGTACTTC
TRBJ2-5,-,TRBD1,TRBV10-3,18,CAISETGQGGAYQETQYF,TGTGCCATCAGTGAGACCGGACAGGGGGGAGCGTACCAAGAGACCCAGTACTTC
TRBJ2-3,-,-,TRBV7-2,12,CASSDGGHTQYF,TGTGCCAGCAGTGACGGGGGACATACGCAGTATTTT
TRBJ2-1,-,TRBD2,TRBV7-9,14,CASSLLAGGNEQFF,TGTGCCAGCAGCTTACTAGCGGGAGGTAATGAGCAGTTCTTC
TRBJ1-1,few,-,TRBV27,14,CASIWTASYTEAFF,TGTGCCAGCATTTGGACAGCCTCCTACACTGAAGCTTTCTTT
TRBJ1-5,-,TRBD1,TRBV10-3,14,CAISEQGAKQPQHF,TGTGCCATCAGTGAACAGGGGGCGAAACAGCCCCAGCATTTT
TRBJ2-2,-,TRBD2,TRBV7-3,18,CASRPGLAGGSFTGELFF,TGTGCCAGCAGGCCGGGACTAGCGGGAGGGTCGTTCACCGGGGAGCTGTTTTTT
TRBJ2-1,-,TRBD1,TRBV4-1,16,CASSQNRGRGYNEQFF,TGCGCCAGCAGCCAAAACAGGGGGCGGGGGTACAATGAGCAGTTCTTC
TRBJ2-7,once,-,TRBV4-2,16,CASSQVGDVSPYEQYF,TGTGCCAGCAGCCAAGTCGGGGATGTGTCCCCCTACGAGCAGTACTTC
TRBJ1-2,-,-,TRBV7-3,14,CASSPNPQDYGYTF,TGTGCCAGCAGCCCGAACCCACAGGATTATGGCTACACCTTC
TRBJ1-1,-,-,TRBV6-1,13,CASSVSGLGEAFF,TGTGCCAGCAGTGTGAGTGGGCTGGGTGAAGCTTTCTTT
TRBJ2-1,once,TRBD1,TRBV28,12,CASSLTDRGGFF,TGTGCCAGCAGTTTGACAGACAGGGGGGGGTTCTTC
TRBJ1-1,few,-,TRBV25-1,14,CASSETGFNTEAFF,TGTGCCAGCAGTGAAACAGGGTTTAACACTGAAGCTTTCTTT
TRBJ1-6,once,TRBD1,TRBV2,15,CASSYATGGSSPLHF,TGTGCCAGCAGCTATGCGACAGGGGGAAGTTCACCCCTCCACTTT
TRBJ2-3,-,TRBD1,TRBV11-3,16,CASSPRTGGYTDTQYF,TGTGCCAGCAGCCCCCGGACAGGGGGTTACACAGATACGCAGTATTTT
TRBJ1-1,-,-,TRBV4-2,15,CASSREPHMNTEAFF,TGTGCCAGCAGTCGGGAACCACACATGAACACTGAAGCTTTCTTT